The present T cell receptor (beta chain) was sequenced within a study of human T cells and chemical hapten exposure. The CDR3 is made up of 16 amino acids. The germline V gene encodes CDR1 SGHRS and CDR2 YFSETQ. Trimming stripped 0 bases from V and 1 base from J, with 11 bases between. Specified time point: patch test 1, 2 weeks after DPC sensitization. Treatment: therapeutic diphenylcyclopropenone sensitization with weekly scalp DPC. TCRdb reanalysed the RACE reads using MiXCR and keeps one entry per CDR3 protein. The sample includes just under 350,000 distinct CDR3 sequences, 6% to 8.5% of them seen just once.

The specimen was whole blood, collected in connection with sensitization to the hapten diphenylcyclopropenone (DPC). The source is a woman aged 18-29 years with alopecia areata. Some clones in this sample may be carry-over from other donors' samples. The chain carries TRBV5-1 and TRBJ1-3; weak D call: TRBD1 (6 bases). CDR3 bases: TGCGCCAGCAGCTTGGAGGGGGGCGCTTCTGGAAACACCATATATTTT. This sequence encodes CASSLEGGASGNTIYF.